Listed below are T cell receptor beta chains from one sample, sequenced in a study of metastatic and nonmetastatic thyroid tumors. TCRdb re-analyzed the PCR reads using MiXCR. Among roughly 57,000 clones listed, approximately 20% were seen once. Sequencing input: blood. These receptors were obtained from a female donor with papillary thyroid cancer or a benign thyroid nodule (not recorded which). Some clones in this sample may be carry-over from other donors' samples. Both conserved end residues are part of each CDR3. A D gene is named only where the DNA matches it firmly. Clone size is given for some rows only: seen once, a few or many times, or a class if the clone is expanded.

.	TRBV10-3	.	TRBJ1-6	CAISTGTHNNSPLHF	TGTGCAATCAGTACGGGAACCCACAATAATTCACCCCTCCACTTT
.	TRBV2	.	TRBJ2-6	CASKQTLGANVRTF	TGTGCCAGCAAACAAACTCTCGGGGCCAACGTCCGGACTTTC
TRBD1	TRBV6-1	many	TRBJ2-7	CASSYLTDRDGNEQYF	TGTGCCAGCAGTTATTTGACCGACAGGGATGGCAACGAGCAGTACTTC
.	TRBV5-4	many	TRBJ1-2	CASSLAGRRGYTF	TGTGCCAGCAGCTTGGCCGGACGTCGGGGCTACACCTTC
TRBD1	TRBV9	.	TRBJ2-7	CASSVGGTVRGYEQYF	TGTGCCAGCAGCGTAGGGGGGACAGTGAGGGGCTACGAGCAGTACTTC
TRBD1	TRBV2	many	TRBJ1-4	CASSRGGEREKLFF	TGTGCCAGCAGCCGAGGGGGCGAGAGAGAAAAACTGTTTTTT
TRBD2	TRBV10-3	many	TRBJ2-1	CAIATSGGYNEQFF	TGTGCCATCGCTACTAGCGGGGGGTACAATGAGCAGTTCTTC
.	TRBV28	few	TRBJ2-3	CASSLSGRAAPDTQYF	TGTGCCAGCAGTTTGAGTGGACGGGCGGCCCCTGATACGCAGTATTTT
TRBD2	TRBV27	many	TRBJ2-5	CASSLSTSTLQETQYF	TGTGCCAGCAGTTTGTCGACTAGCACCCTCCAAGAGACCCAGTACTTC
TRBD1	TRBV3-1	.	TRBJ1-2	CVSKDRDRGGYTF	TGTGTCAGCAAGGACCGGGACAGGGGCGGCTACACCTTC
.	TRBV7-9	many	TRBJ1-2	CASSLDRGGGYGYTF	TGTGCCAGCAGCTTAGATCGAGGTGGTGGCTATGGCTACACCTTC
.	TRBV30	many	TRBJ1-3	CAWSVGNSGNTIYF	TGTGCCTGGAGTGTCGGAAACTCTGGAAACACCATATATTTT
TRBD2	TRBV5-1	many	TRBJ2-3	CASKKAGDLGDTQYF	TGCGCCAGCAAGAAAGCGGGAGATTTGGGAGATACGCAGTATTTT
.	TRBV6-2/TRBV6-3	.	TRBJ2-2	CASSLVAGATGELFF	TGTGCCAGCAGTTTAGTAGCTGGCGCCACCGGGGAGCTGTTTTTT
.	TRBV19	many	TRBJ1-5	CASTPSDRINQPQHF	TGTGCCAGTACCCCGTCTGACAGGATCAATCAGCCCCAGCATTTT
.	TRBV3-1	.	TRBJ2-5	CASSPSRLGGEETQYF	TGTGCCAGCAGCCCCTCCCGACTAGGTGGGGAAGAGACCCAGTACTTC
.	TRBV6-7	many	TRBJ1-6	CASSYSGTGNSPLHF	TGTGCCAGCAGTTACTCCGGGACCGGTAATTCACCCCTCCACTTT
TRBD1	TRBV18	many	TRBJ1-5	CASSHTGVRQPQHF	TGTGCCAGCTCACACACAGGGGTCCGTCAGCCCCAGCATTTT
TRBD1	TRBV28	many	TRBJ2-6	CASSGGTGLTSGANVLTF	TGTGCCAGCAGCGGCGGGACAGGTCTTACCTCTGGGGCCAACGTCCTGACTTTC
.	TRBV7-2	.	TRBJ2-5	CASSFVWEQETQYF	TGTGCCAGCAGCTTCGTGTGGGAGCAAGAGACCCAGTACTTC
TRBD1	TRBV6-1	many	TRBJ2-3	CANGGQVTDTQYF	TGTGCCAACGGGGGACAGGTGACAGATACGCAGTATTTT
.	TRBV3-1	.	TRBJ2-3	CATSQEALNTQYF	TGTGCCACCAGCCAAGAAGCGCTCAATACGCAGTATTTT
TRBD1	TRBV20-1	many	TRBJ2-1	CSARVGRGQSDEQFF	TGCAGTGCTAGAGTAGGCAGGGGGCAATCGGATGAGCAGTTCTTC
.	TRBV27	many	TRBJ1-2	CASSLALNIDYGYTF	TGTGCCAGCAGTTTAGCGCTCAACATCGACTATGGCTACACCTTC
.	TRBV29-1	many	TRBJ1-1	CSARRGINTEAFF	TGCAGCGCTCGAAGGGGCATAAACACTGAAGCTTTCTTT
TRBD2	TRBV11-2	many	TRBJ2-3	CASTAGPSTDTQYF	TGTGCCAGCACAGCGGGACCTAGCACAGATACGCAGTATTTT
.	TRBV9	many	TRBJ2-3	CASSVEGGSVKDTQYF	TGTGCCAGCAGCGTAGAGGGGGGGTCAGTAAAGGACACGCAGTATTTT
TRBD1	TRBV5-4	many	TRBJ1-2	CASSWTGNGYTF	TGTGCCAGCAGTTGGACAGGGAATGGCTACACCTTC
.	TRBV12-3/TRBV12-4	few	TRBJ2-7	CASSRQGKAYEQYF	TGTGCCAGCAGCCGGCAGGGGAAGGCCTACGAGCAGTACTTC
TRBD1	TRBV28	many	TRBJ2-1	CASRNRGLWEQFF	TGTGCCAGCAGAAACAGGGGGCTCTGGGAGCAGTTCTTC
TRBD2	TRBV20-1	many	TRBJ2-7	CSARRTSGNLYEQYF	TGCAGTGCTAGAAGGACTAGCGGGAACCTATACGAGCAGTACTTC
.	TRBV2	many	TRBJ2-1	CASSEAGPYNEQFF	TGTGCCAGCAGTGAGGCAGGGCCCTACAATGAGCAGTTCTTC
.	TRBV6-5	.	TRBJ2-7	CASSSFDGVYEQYF	TGTGCCAGCAGTTCTTTCGACGGAGTTTACGAGCAGTACTTC
TRBD2	TRBV11-2	.	TRBJ2-1	CASSSSGSGYNEQFF	TGTGCCAGCAGCTCAAGCGGGAGCGGTTACAATGAGCAGTTCTTC
TRBD1	TRBV28	many	TRBJ1-1	CASSPAGQTNTEAFF	TGTGCCAGCAGTCCGGCGGGACAGACGAACACTGAAGCTTTCTTT
.	TRBV6-1	many	TRBJ1-2	CASSELGFGYTF	TGTGCCAGCAGTGAACTAGGATTTGGCTACACCTTC
.	TRBV19	many	TRBJ2-3	CASSMGGDTQYF	TGTGCCAGTAGTATGGGAGGTGATACGCAGTATTTT
.	TRBV28	many	TRBJ2-5	CASGTRRHAQETQYF	TGTGCCAGCGGTACAAGGCGCCACGCCCAAGAGACCCAGTACTTC
.	TRBV4-1	many	TRBJ2-6	CASSQESTGASGANVLTF	TGCGCCAGCAGCCAAGAAAGTACGGGGGCATCTGGGGCCAACGTCCTGACTTTC